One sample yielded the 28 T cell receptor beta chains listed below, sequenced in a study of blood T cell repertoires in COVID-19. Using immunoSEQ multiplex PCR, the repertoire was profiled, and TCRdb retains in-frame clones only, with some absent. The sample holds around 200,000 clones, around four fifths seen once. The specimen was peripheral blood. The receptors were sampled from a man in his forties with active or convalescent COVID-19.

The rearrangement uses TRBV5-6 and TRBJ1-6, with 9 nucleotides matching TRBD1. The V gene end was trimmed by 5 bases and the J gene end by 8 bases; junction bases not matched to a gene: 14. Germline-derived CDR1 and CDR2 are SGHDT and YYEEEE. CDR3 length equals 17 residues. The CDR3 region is CASRQTTGQGEHSPLHF. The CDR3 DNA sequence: TGTGCCAGCAGGCAGACTACGGGACAGGGAGAGCATTCACCCCTCCACTTT.

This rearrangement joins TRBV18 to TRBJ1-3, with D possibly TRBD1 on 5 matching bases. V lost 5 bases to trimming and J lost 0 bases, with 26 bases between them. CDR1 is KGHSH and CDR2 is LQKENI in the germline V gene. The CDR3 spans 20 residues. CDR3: CASSTSWGSRFFSSGNTIYF. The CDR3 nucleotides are TGTGCCAGCTCAACTTCGTGGGGCTCTCGCTTCTTTAGCTCTGGAAACACCATATATTTT.

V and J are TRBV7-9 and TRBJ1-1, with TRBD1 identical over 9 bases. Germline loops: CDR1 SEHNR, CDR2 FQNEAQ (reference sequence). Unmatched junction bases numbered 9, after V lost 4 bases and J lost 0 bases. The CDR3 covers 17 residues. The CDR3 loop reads CASSSRQGVGVNTEAFF. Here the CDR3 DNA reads TGTGCCAGCAGCTCTAGACAGGGGGTCGGCGTGAACACTGAAGCTTTCTTT.

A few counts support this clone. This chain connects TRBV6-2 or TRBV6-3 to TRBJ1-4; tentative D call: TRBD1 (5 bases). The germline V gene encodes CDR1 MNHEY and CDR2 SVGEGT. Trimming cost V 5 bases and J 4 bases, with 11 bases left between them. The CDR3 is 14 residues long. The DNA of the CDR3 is TGTGCCAGCAGTGGTGACAGTTTTAATGAAAAACTGTTTTTT. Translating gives CASSGDSFNEKLFF.

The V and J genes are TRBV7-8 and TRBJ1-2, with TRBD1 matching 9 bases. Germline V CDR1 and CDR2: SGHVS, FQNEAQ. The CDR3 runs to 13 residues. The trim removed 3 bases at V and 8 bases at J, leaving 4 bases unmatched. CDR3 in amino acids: CASSLTGGRGYTF. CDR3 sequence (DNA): TGTGCCAGCAGCTTGACAGGGGGGCGCGGCTACACCTTC.

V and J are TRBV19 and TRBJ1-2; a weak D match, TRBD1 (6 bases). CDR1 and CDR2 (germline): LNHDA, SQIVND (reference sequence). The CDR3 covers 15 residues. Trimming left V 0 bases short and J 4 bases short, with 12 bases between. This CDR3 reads CASSIDRGRGYGYTF. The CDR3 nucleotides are TGTGCCAGTAGTATAGACAGGGGCCGAGGCTATGGCTACACCTTC.

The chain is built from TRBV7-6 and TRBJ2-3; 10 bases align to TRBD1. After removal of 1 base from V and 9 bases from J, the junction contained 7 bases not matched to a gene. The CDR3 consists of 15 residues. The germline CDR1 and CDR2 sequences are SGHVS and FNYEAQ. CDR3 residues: CASSLGDRGAGTQYF. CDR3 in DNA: TGTGCCAGCAGCTTAGGGGACAGGGGAGCAGGAACGCAGTATTTT. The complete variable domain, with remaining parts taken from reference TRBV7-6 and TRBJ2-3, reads GAGVSQSPRYKVTKRGQDVALRCDPISGHVSLYWYRQALGQGPEFLTYFNYEAQQDKSGLPNDRFSAERPEGSISTLTIQRTEQRDSAMYRCASSLGDRGAGTQYFGPGTRLTVL.

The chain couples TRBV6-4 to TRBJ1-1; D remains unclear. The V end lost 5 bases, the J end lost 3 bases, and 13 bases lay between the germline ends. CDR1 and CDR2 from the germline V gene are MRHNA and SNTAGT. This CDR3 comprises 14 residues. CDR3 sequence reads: CASSLEFGDTEAFF. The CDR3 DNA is TGTGCCAGCAGTCTCGAGTTTGGAGACACTGAAGCTTTCTTT.

CDR3 residues: CASSGQANTEAFF. CDR3 DNA sequence: TGTGCCAGCAGTGGACAGGCGAACACTGAAGCTTTCTTT. The rearrangement uses TRBV11-1 and TRBJ1-1, with TRBD1 matching 7 bases. Germline V gene lookup returns CDR1 SGHAT and CDR2 FQDESV (reference sequence). The CDR3 is 13 residues long. J gave up 1 base and V 6 bases, and 2 bases lay outside the gene matches.

The CDR3, as DNA: TGCGCCAGCAGCTTGGCCTCCAATTCACCCCTCCACTTT. Its translation: CASSLASNSPLHF. V and J are TRBV5-1 and TRBJ1-6; the D is unclear. The CDR3 loop spans 13 amino acids. The germline CDR1 and CDR2 sequences are SGHRS and YFSETQ. Trimming shortened V by 0 bases and J by 7 bases, and 5 bases separated the two germline ends. The entire variable domain, with the rest obtained from reference TRBV5-1 and TRBJ1-6, is as follows: KAGVTQTPRYLIKTRGQQVTLSCSPISGHRSVSWYQQTPGQGLQFLFEYFSETQRNKGNFPGRFSGRQFSNSRSEMNVSTLELGDSALYLCASSLASNSPLHFGNGTRLTVT.

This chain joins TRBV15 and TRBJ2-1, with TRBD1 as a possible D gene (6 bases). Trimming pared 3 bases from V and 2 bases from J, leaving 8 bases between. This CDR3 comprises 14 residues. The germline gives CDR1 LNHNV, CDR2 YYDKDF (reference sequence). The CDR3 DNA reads TGTGCCACCAGCAGGGCAGGGGCCTACAATGAGCAGTTCTTC. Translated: CATSRAGAYNEQFF.

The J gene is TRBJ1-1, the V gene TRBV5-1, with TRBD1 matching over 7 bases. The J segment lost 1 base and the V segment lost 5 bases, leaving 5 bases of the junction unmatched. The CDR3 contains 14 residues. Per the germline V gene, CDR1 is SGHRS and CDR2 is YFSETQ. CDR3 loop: CASRVTGQNTEAFF. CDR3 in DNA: TGCGCCAGCAGAGTGACAGGGCAGAACACTGAAGCTTTCTTT.

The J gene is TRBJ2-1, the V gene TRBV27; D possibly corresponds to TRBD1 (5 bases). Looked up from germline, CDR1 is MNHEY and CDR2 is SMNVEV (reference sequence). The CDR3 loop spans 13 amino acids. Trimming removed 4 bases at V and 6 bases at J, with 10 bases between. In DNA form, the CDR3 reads TGTGCCAGCAGTTCAGGGAACCTCAATGAGCAGTTCTTC. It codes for CASSSGNLNEQFF.

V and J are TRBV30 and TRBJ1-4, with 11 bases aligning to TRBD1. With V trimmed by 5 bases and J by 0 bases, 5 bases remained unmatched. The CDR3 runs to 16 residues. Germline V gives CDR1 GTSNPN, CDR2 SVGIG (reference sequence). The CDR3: CAWGRDRGTTNEKLFF. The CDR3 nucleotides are TGTGCCTGGGGAAGGGACAGGGGGACAACTAATGAAAAACTGTTTTTT.

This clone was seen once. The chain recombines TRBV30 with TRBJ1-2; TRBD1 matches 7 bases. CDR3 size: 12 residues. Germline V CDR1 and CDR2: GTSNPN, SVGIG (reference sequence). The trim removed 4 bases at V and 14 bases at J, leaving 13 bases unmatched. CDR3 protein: CAWMWVTGRATF. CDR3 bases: TGTGCCTGGATGTGGGTGACAGGGCGAGCGACCTTC. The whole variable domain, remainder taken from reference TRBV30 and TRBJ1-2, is SQTIHQWPATLVQPVGSPLSLECTVEGTSNPNLYWYRQAAGRGLQLLFYSVGIGQISSEVPQNLSASRPQDRQFILSSKKLLLSDSGFYLCAWMWVTGRATFGSGTRLTVV.

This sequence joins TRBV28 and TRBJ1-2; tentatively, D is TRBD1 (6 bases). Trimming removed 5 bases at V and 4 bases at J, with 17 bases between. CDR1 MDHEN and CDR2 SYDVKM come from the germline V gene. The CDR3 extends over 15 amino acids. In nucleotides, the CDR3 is TGTGCCAGCAGTCCGTCCGGGGGGGCCCTCTATGGCTACACCTTC. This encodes CASSPSGGALYGYTF.

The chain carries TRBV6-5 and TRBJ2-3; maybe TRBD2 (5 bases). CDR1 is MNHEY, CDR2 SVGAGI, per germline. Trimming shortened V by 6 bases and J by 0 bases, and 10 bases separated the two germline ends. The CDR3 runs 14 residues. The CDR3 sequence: CASSPGRSTDTQYF. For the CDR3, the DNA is TGTGCCAGCAGCCCGGGAAGGAGCACAGATACGCAGTATTTT.

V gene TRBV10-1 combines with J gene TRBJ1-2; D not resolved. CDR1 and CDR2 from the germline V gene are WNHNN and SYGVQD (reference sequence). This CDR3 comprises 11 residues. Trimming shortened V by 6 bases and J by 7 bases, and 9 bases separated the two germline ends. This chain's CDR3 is CASRRVAGYTF. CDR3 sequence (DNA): TGCGCCAGCAGGAGGGTAGCTGGCTACACCTTC.

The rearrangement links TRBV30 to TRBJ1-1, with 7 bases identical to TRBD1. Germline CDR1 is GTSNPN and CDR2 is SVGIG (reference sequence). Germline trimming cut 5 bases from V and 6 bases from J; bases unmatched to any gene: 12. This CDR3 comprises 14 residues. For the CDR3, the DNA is TGTGCCTGGTACTGGACAGGACAAGGCGCTGAAGCTTTCTTT. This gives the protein CAWYWTGQGAEAFF. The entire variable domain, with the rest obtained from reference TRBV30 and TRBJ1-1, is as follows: SQTIHQWPATLVQPVGSPLSLECTVEGTSNPNLYWYRQAAGRGLQLLFYSVGIGQISSEVPQNLSASRPQDRQFILSSKKLLLSDSGFYLCAWYWTGQGAEAFFGQGTRLTVV.

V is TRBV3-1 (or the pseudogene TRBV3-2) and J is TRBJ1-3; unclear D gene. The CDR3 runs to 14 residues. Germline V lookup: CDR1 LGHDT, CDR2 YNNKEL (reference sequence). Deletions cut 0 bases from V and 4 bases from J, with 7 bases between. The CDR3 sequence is CASSQDLLGNTIYF. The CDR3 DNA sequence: TGTGCCAGCAGCCAAGATCTATTGGGAAACACCATATATTTT.

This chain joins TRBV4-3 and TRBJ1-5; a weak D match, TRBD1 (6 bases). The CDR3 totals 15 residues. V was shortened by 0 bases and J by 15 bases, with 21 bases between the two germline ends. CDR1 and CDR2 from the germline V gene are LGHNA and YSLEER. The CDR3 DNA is TGCGCCAGCAGCCAAGACCGGGGGGCTGACAGTCGGACGCATTTT. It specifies CASSQDRGADSRTHF.

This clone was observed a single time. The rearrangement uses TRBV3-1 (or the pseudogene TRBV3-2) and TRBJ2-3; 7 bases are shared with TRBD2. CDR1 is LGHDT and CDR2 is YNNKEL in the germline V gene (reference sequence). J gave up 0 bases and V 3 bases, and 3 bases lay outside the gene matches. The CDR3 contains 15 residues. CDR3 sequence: CASSQGGTSTDTQYF. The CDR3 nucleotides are TGTGCCAGCAGCCAGGGGGGGACTAGCACAGATACGCAGTATTTT.

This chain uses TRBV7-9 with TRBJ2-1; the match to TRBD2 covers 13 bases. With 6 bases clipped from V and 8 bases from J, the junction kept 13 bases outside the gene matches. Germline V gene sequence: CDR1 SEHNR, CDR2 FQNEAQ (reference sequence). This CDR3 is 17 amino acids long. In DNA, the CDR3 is TGTGCCAGCAGGGGTACTAGCGGGAGGGCCAGTTGGGATGAGCAGTTCTTC. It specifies CASRGTSGRASWDEQFF. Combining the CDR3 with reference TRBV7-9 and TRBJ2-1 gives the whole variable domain DTGVSQNPRHKITKRGQNVTFRCDPISEHNRLYWYRQTLGQGPEFLTYFQNEAQLEKSRLLSDRFSAERPKGSFSTLEIQRTEQGDSAMYLCASRGTSGRASWDEQFFGPGTRLTVL.

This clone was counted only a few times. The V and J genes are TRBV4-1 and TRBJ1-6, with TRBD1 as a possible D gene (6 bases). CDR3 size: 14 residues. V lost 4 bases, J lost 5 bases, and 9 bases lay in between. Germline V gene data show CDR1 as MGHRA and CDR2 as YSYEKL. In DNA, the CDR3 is TGCGCCAGCAGCCTGGACAGCAATAATTCACCCCTCCACTTT. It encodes CASSLDSNNSPLHF.

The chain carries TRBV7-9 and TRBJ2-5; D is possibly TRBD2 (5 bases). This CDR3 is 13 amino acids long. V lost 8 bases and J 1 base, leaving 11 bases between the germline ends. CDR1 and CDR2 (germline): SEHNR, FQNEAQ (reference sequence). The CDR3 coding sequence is TGTGCCAGCCGGGAAGGGAGCCAAGAGACCCAGTACTTC. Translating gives CASREGSQETQYF.

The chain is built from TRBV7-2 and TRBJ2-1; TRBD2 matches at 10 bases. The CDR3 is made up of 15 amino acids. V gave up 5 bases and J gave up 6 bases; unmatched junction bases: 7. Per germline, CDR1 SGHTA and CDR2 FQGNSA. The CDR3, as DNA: TGTGCCAGCAGCCCGAGCGGGGGGGCCGGCAATGAGCAGTTCTTC. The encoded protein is CASSPSGGAGNEQFF.

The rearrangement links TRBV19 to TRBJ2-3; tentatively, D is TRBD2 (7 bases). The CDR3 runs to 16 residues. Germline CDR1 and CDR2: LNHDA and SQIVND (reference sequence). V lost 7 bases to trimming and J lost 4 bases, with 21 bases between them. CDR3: CASKGYSAGAADTQYF. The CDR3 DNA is TGTGCCAGTAAGGGATATTCGGCGGGGGCGGCAGATACGCAGTATTTT. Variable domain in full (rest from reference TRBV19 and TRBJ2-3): DGGITQSPKYLFRKEGQNVTLSCEQNLNHDAMYWYRQDPGQGLRLIYYSQIVNDFQKGDIAEGYSVSREKKESFPLTVTSAQKNPTAFYLCASKGYSAGAADTQYFGPGTRLTVL.

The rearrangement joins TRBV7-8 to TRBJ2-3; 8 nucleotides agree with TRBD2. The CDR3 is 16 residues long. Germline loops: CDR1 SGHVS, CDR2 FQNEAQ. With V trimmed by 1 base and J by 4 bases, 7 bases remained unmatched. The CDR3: CASSLDGAGDSDTQYF. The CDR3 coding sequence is TGTGCCAGCAGCTTAGATGGAGCGGGAGACTCAGATACGCAGTATTTT. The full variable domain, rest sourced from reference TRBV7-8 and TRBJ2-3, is GAGVSQSPRYKVAKRGQDVALRCDPISGHVSLFWYQQALGQGPEFLTYFQNEAQLDKSGLPSDRFFAERPEGSVSTLKIQRTQQEDSAVYLCASSLDGAGDSDTQYFGPGTRLTVL.